These T cell receptor beta chains were read from a single sample in a study of blood T cell repertoires in COVID-19. Measured with immunoSEQ multiplex PCR; TCRdb has only the in-frame clones, and not every one. Seen here are approximately 290,000 clones, 80% to 85% observed once, and the top ten hold less than 20%. Sequenced material: peripheral blood. Source of these receptors: a person between 65 and 80 years old with COVID-19, enrolled during active disease. CDR3s include the opening cysteine and the closing phenylalanine or tryptophan. The D gene is left open where the match is weak. Rows may omit the clone size; those that give it use once, few, many or a size class.

v_call,d_call,clone_size,j_call,cdr3_nt,cdr3_aa
TRBV2,-,-,TRBJ1-5,TGTGCCAGCAATTTGCTGGGAGGGACAACAGGGCAGCCCCAGCATTTT,CASNLLGGTTGQPQHF
TRBV6-5,-,few,TRBJ1-2,TGTGCCAGCAGATTAGACAGCTTGGATGGCTACACCTTC,CASRLDSLDGYTF
TRBV9,TRBD2,few,TRBJ2-3,TGTGCCAGCAGCGAAATCGGACTAGCCGCGGATACGCAGTATTTT,CASSEIGLAADTQYF
TRBV5-1,-,once,TRBJ2-1,TGCGCCAGCAGCCCAAAGGGCGGGGCGGGTTACAATGAGCAGTTCTTC,CASSPKGGAGYNEQFF
TRBV4-1,-,-,TRBJ2-1,TGCGCCAGCAGCCAAGAAGGGGGTGGGTACAATGAGCAGTTCTTC,CASSQEGGGYNEQFF
TRBV7-6,TRBD2,-,TRBJ2-3,TGTGCCAGCAGCTTGGGGAGCGGGGGGCTCTCAGATACGCAGTATTTT,CASSLGSGGLSDTQYF
TRBV10-3,TRBD1,-,TRBJ1-5,TGTGCCATCAGTGAGCGAGACAGGGGGGATCAGCCCCAGCATTTT,CAISERDRGDQPQHF
TRBV2,-,few,TRBJ2-2,TGTGCCAGCAGTCTCCCTGTCGGGGAGCTGTTTTTT,CASSLPVGELFF
TRBV28,-,-,TRBJ2-7,TGTGCCAGCACCGGTCTAGTCTCTCCCGAGCAGTACTTC,CASTGLVSPEQYF
TRBV18,-,-,TRBJ2-3,TGTGCCAGCTCACCACCGTCTTATACGGGACAACTAGATACGCAGTATTTT,CASSPPSYTGQLDTQYF
TRBV9,TRBD2,few,TRBJ2-3,TGTGCCAGCAGCGTAGGGGAGGGACTCGCGGGAGATACGCAGTATTTT,CASSVGEGLAGDTQYF
TRBV30,-,-,TRBJ1-6,TGTGCCTGGAGTGTAGGGGTGGGAGGCTCACCCCTCCACTTT,CAWSVGVGGSPLHF
TRBV7-2,TRBD2,-,TRBJ2-7,TGTGCCAGCAGTGCTTCTAGCGGGGGGGCCTACGAGCAGTACTTC,CASSASSGGAYEQYF
TRBV9,-,-,TRBJ2-7,TGTGCCAGCAGCGTAGTTCTCAGGGGAAAGAACGAGCAGTACTTC,CASSVVLRGKNEQYF
TRBV19,-,-,TRBJ1-4,TGTGCCAGTAGTATCCCACGGAGTAATGAAAAACTGTTTTTT,CASSIPRSNEKLFF
TRBV15,TRBD2,-,TRBJ2-2,TGTGCCACCAGCAGAGCGCCTCCTAGCGGGGTAAAGTCCGGGGAGCTGTTTTTT,CATSRAPPSGVKSGELFF
TRBV18,-,-,TRBJ1-3,TGTGCCAGCTCACCTGTAAGCTACTCTGGAAACACCATATATTTT,CASSPVSYSGNTIYF
TRBV7-2,-,-,TRBJ1-4,TGTGCCAGCAGCTTACGACCGGGGGATGAAAAACTGTTTTTT,CASSLRPGDEKLFF
TRBV30,TRBD1,-,TRBJ1-1,TGTGCCTGGAGTCGAACAGGGGCAACTGAAGCTTTCTTT,CAWSRTGATEAFF
TRBV9,-,-,TRBJ1-3,TGTGCCAGCGCCCCCCGGGGCTCTGGAAACACCATATATTTT,CASAPRGSGNTIYF
TRBV5-1,-,-,TRBJ1-2,TGCGCCAGCAGCTTGAGCCCGAGCTATGGCTACACCTTC,CASSLSPSYGYTF
TRBV5-3,-,-,TRBJ1-2,TGTGCCAGAAGCTTGGGGCGGCAATATGGCTACACCTTC,CARSLGRQYGYTF